This T cell receptor (beta chain) was identified during a study of T-cell reconstitution after alpha-beta-depleted transplantation in children. Study observations and caveats: After transplant, high TCRbeta diversity at day 60 in some patients arose from surviving recipient T cells and thymic progenitors. A year post-transplant, T-cell counts and diversity derived mostly from newly produced T cells.

Preparation of the TCRbeta library was carried out with unique molecular identifiers. Each CDR3 protein is one row after TCRdb ran MiXCR on the PCR reads. Among 200,000 to 250,000 distinct CDR3 sequences listed, roughly 8% were seen once. This clonotype was detected many times. The antigen remains undetermined. The CDR3 runs to 15 residues. Germline V gene lookup returns CDR1 LGHNA and CDR2 YSLEER. Trimming cost V 0 bases and J 8 bases, with 16 bases left between them. The rearrangement uses TRBV4-3 and TRBJ1-2, with D hard to call. Material: PBMCs, mostly from graft donor cells, obtained 180 days after TCRalphabeta/CD19-depleted stem cell transplant. The sequence was collected from a male patient younger than 18 who had a stem cell transplant for acute lymphoblastic leukemia, so the T cells may come from the graft donor. CDR3 loop: CASSQDGERVPGYTF. The CDR3 DNA reads as TGCGCCAGCAGCCAAGATGGTGAAAGGGTTCCAGGCTACACCTTC.